This T cell receptor (beta chain) was sequenced during a study of Graves' ophthalmopathy and Graves' hyperthyroidism. Using RNA transcripts, the TCR beta CDR3 regions were amplified. HTBI primers served in a first-round RT-PCR, which a second-round multiplex PCR followed. TCRdb reprocessed the multiplex PCR reads via MiXCR and lists one record per CDR3 protein. The repertoire includes hundreds of thousands of distinct CDR3 sequences, about 38% of them detected once, and more than 2.5% sits in the top ten. Concerning this clonotype: Antigen: not known. The junction differs from germline at one of its ends, possibly a read error.

Fresh peripheral blood, approximately 10 ml, was the PBMC source. The CDR3 contains 14 residues. Germline V lookup: CDR1 SGHVS, CDR2 FQNEAQ. Regarding the study as a whole: Classification of ophthalmopathy versus stable hyperthyroidism by a 13-signature model yielded around 90% sensitivity and approximately 79% specificity. The model forecast ophthalmopathy progression, reaching under 71% sensitivity and about 75% specificity.

The origin of this receptor is an adult man with Graves' ophthalmopathy. The chain is built from TRBV7-8 and TRBJ1-6, with TRBD1 as a possible D gene (6 bases). Sequenced material: peripheral blood. Written as DNA, the CDR3 is TGTGCCAGCATCTTAGGGACAAATAATTCACCCCTCCACTTT. It encodes CASILGTNNSPLHF.